A selection of T cell receptor beta chains follows, all from one sample in a study of blood T cell repertoires in COVID-19. TCRdb's copy holds only in-frame clones and misses some; the assay was immunoSEQ multiplex PCR. The top ten clones hold approximately 11% of a sample with fewer than 150,000 clones, around 73% of them seen once. Sequenced input: peripheral blood. Receptors originate from a man aged 60-69 years who had recovered from COVID-19. The CDR3 runs from the conserved cysteine through the conserved F or W. D genes are given only for firm matches. The size entry is marked missing in some rows and otherwise reads once, few, many or a size class.

v_call: TRBV5-1
clone_size: NA
d_call: NA
j_call: TRBJ1-1
cdr3_aa: CASSLAPPNTEAFF
cdr3_nt: TGCGCCAGCAGCTTGGCCCCCCCAAACACTGAAGCTTTCTTT

v_call: TRBV7-8
clone_size: NA
d_call: NA
j_call: TRBJ2-7
cdr3_aa: CASSLLGFPGSSSEQYF
cdr3_nt: TGTGCCAGCAGCTTGTTAGGATTTCCCGGGTCCAGCTCCGAGCAGTACTTC

v_call: TRBV6-1
clone_size: NA
d_call: NA
j_call: TRBJ2-1
cdr3_aa: CASSEWGLGYNEQFF
cdr3_nt: TGTGCCAGCAGTGAATGGGGACTCGGGTACAATGAGCAGTTCTTC

v_call: TRBV6-6
clone_size: NA
d_call: TRBD2
j_call: TRBJ2-3
cdr3_aa: CASSSPSGRVGDTQYF
cdr3_nt: TGTGCCAGCAGTTCCCCTAGCGGGAGAGTAGGAGATACGCAGTATTTT

v_call: TRBV18
clone_size: NA
d_call: TRBD1
j_call: TRBJ1-2
cdr3_aa: CASSPAQGNSYGYTF
cdr3_nt: TGTGCCAGCTCACCAGCACAGGGGAATTCCTATGGCTACACCTTC

v_call: TRBV10-3
clone_size: NA
d_call: TRBD1
j_call: TRBJ2-1
cdr3_aa: CAISESADRFSYNEQFF
cdr3_nt: TGTGCCATCAGTGAGTCGGCGGACAGGTTTTCCTACAATGAGCAGTTCTTC

v_call: TRBV7-2
clone_size: NA
d_call: TRBD2
j_call: TRBJ2-7
cdr3_aa: CASSQLAGVAHEQYF
cdr3_nt: TGTGCCAGCAGCCAACTAGCGGGAGTGGCACACGAGCAGTACTTC

v_call: TRBV6-6
clone_size: NA
d_call: NA
j_call: TRBJ2-7
cdr3_aa: CASTPAGPREREQYF
cdr3_nt: TGTGCCAGCACCCCGGCGGGGCCGCGGGAAAGGGAGCAGTACTTC

v_call: TRBV6-5
clone_size: NA
d_call: NA
j_call: TRBJ1-5
cdr3_aa: CASSYSKSQPQHF
cdr3_nt: TGTGCCAGCAGTTACTCGAAGAGCCAGCCCCAGCATTTT

v_call: TRBV12-3/TRBV12-4
clone_size: NA
d_call: NA
j_call: TRBJ2-7
cdr3_aa: CASSLEGVAYF
cdr3_nt: TGTGCCAGCAGTTTAGAGGGGGTGGCGTACTTC

v_call: TRBV2
clone_size: NA
d_call: NA
j_call: TRBJ1-4
cdr3_aa: CASRIGGTNEKLFF
cdr3_nt: TGTGCCAGCCGAATCGGGGGGACTAATGAAAAACTGTTTTTT

v_call: TRBV6-2/TRBV6-3
clone_size: many
d_call: NA
j_call: TRBJ2-7
cdr3_aa: CASSYAPGKLASEQYF
cdr3_nt: TGTGCCAGCAGTTACGCACCAGGGAAATTGGCTAGCGAGCAGTACTTC

v_call: TRBV7-2
clone_size: NA
d_call: TRBD1
j_call: TRBJ2-2
cdr3_aa: CASSLVGTGFRAGELFF
cdr3_nt: TGTGCCAGCAGCTTGGTCGGGACAGGATTTAGGGCCGGGGAGCTGTTTTTT

v_call: TRBV7-2
clone_size: NA
d_call: TRBD2
j_call: TRBJ2-3
cdr3_aa: CASSLDGGAPGQYF
cdr3_nt: TGTGCCAGCAGCTTAGACGGGGGGGCCCCCGGGCAGTATTTT